Presented here are 31 T cell receptor beta chains from one specimen sequenced in a study of PD-1 blockade in classical Hodgkin lymphoma. Data came from immunoSEQ multiplex PCR; TCRdb stores just in-frame clones and leaves some out. The data contain tens of thousands of clones, roughly 80% of them singletons. Following autologous stem cell transplantation, relapse occurred in every patient, and exposure to brentuximab vedotin varied. The material was peripheral blood mononuclear cells (PBMCs), obtained at baseline. Receptors were obtained from a human donor with classical Hodgkin lymphoma.

The chain recombines TRBV6-1 with TRBJ1-5; D is perhaps TRBD1 (5 bases). Per the germline V gene, CDR1 is MNHNS and CDR2 is SASEGT. V was trimmed by 4 bases and J by 3 bases, leaving 10 bases between them. The CDR3 sequence is 14 residues long. The CDR3 bases are TGTGCCAGCAGTGTGGGACTGATCAATCAGCCCCAGCATTTT. As protein: CASSVGLINQPQHF.

The chain carries TRBV14 and TRBJ2-4, with D unclear. This CDR3 region has 15 residues. The germline CDR1 and CDR2 sequences are SGHDN and FVKESK. V shed 0 bases and J shed 3 bases, with 9 bases lying between them. The CDR3 DNA follows: TGTGCCAGCAGCCAAGATCTAGGCAGCAAAAACATTCAGTACTTC. It is translated as CASSQDLGSKNIQYF.

This rearrangement joins TRBV7-2 to TRBJ1-2, with a weak D call TRBD1 (6 bases). This CDR3 is 15 amino acids long. V was cut by 10 bases and J by 0 bases, with 18 bases left in between. Germline CDR1 SGHTA, CDR2 FQGNSA. The CDR3 protein is CAIKTGMGANYGYTF. The CDR3, as DNA: TGTGCCATCAAGACAGGAATGGGAGCTAACTATGGCTACACCTTC.

The CDR3 DNA is TGCAGCGTTGTACAGGGGTTAGGGGAGCAGTACGTC. Residues: CSVVQGLGEQYV. The rearrangement joins TRBV29-1 to TRBJ2-7, with 7 bases lining up with TRBD1. V gave up 4 bases and J gave up 7 bases; unmatched junction bases: 7. Germline assignment: CDR1 SQVTM and CDR2 ANQGSEA. The CDR3 totals 12 residues.

DNA of the CDR3: TGTGCCAGCAGTTTCCGGGAGAGCCAGCCCCAGCATTTT. Translation: CASSFRESQPQHF. The chain carries TRBV27 and TRBJ1-5; D is unresolved. V gave up 3 bases and J gave up 7 bases, with 10 bases separating them. Germline V CDR1 and CDR2: MNHEY, SMNVEV (reference sequence). The CDR3 contains 13 residues.

The rearrangement joins TRBV15 to TRBJ2-5; perhaps TRBD1 as D (6 bases). The CDR3 covers 14 residues. The germline CDR1 and CDR2 sequences are LNHNV and YYDKDF (reference sequence). Trimming shortened V by 1 base and J by 1 base, and 7 bases separated the two germline ends. CDR3 coding DNA: TGTGCCACCAGCAGAGTACAGGGCCAAGAGACCCAGTACTTC. This codes for CATSRVQGQETQYF.

The V and J genes are TRBV6-5 and TRBJ1-2; D uncertain. From germline, CDR1 is MNHEY and CDR2 SVGAGI. Trimming removed 5 bases from V and 13 bases from J, with 17 bases in between. This CDR3 comprises 12 residues. Here the CDR3 reads CASSTPRLGPTF. The DNA of the CDR3 is TGTGCCAGCAGTACTCCCCGCCTTGGACCCACCTTC.

The chain couples TRBV6-5 to TRBJ2-1, with D perhaps TRBD2 (7 bases). Germline CDR1 MNHEY, CDR2 SVGAGI. The CDR3 spans 16 residues. The V end lost 2 bases, the J end lost 7 bases, and 18 bases lay between the germline ends. This chain's CDR3 is CASSYRGARIGNEQFF. DNA for the CDR3: TGTGCCAGCAGTTACCGGGGGGCCCGCATAGGGAATGAGCAGTTCTTC.

This clone appeared a few times. The chain uses TRBV19 and TRBJ2-5; 12 nucleotides align to TRBD2. After removal of 4 bases from V and 3 bases from J, the junction contained 3 bases not matched to a gene. Germline V gives CDR1 LNHDA, CDR2 SQIVND (reference sequence). CDR3 length equals 15 residues. In DNA, the CDR3 is TGTGCCAGTAGTAGCCTAGCGGGAGGGGAAGAGACCCAGTACTTC. This gives the protein CASSSLAGGEETQYF.

The chain is built from TRBV18 and TRBJ2-1, with TRBD2 matching 8 bases. CDR3 size: 17 residues. Germline V CDR1 and CDR2: KGHSH, LQKENI. The J segment lost 9 bases and the V segment lost 3 bases, leaving 16 bases of the junction unmatched. CDR3 bases: TGTGCCAGCTCACCTCCTGTACGCCTAGCGGGTGGTGGTGAGCAGTTCTTC. Translated, it gives CASSPPVRLAGGGEQFF.

The chain uses TRBV5-1 and TRBJ2-7, with D tentatively TRBD2 (5 bases). The germline V gene has CDR1 SGHRS and CDR2 YFSETQ. There are 14 residues in the CDR3. The ends were cut back, 1 base at V and 1 base at J, with 9 bases in the middle. CDR3 bases: TGCGCCAGCAGCTTGTGGCTAGCTTCCTACGAGCAGTACTTC. Encoded protein: CASSLWLASYEQYF.

This clone was detected only a few times. V gene TRBV7-6 combines with J gene TRBJ2-7; D is unresolved. V gave up 1 base and J gave up 9 bases, with 16 bases separating them. The CDR3 is 14 residues long. Germline loops: CDR1 SGHVS, CDR2 FNYEAQ. DNA of the CDR3: TGTGCCAGCAGCTTAGGGTTTGAAGGTCGATCGCAGTACTTC. Protein: CASSLGFEGRSQYF.

V usage is TRBV5-1 and J usage is TRBJ2-7; D call uncertain. V was trimmed by 0 bases and J by 1 base, leaving 5 bases between them. The CDR3 is made up of 13 amino acids. Germline V gene lookup returns CDR1 SGHRS and CDR2 YFSETQ. CDR3 sequence reads: CASSLDTSYEQYF. CDR3 DNA sequence: TGCGCCAGCAGCTTGGATACATCCTACGAGCAGTACTTC.

The chain has TRBV19 and TRBJ2-5, with 11 positions matching TRBD1. Trimming at V came to 5 bases and at J to 5 bases, leaving 4 bases not matched to a gene. CDR1 and CDR2 (germline): LNHDA, SQIVND (reference sequence). CDR3 length equals 14 residues. CDR3 protein: CASSLGQGVETQYF. The CDR3 DNA reads as TGTGCCAGTAGTCTGGGACAGGGGGTTGAGACCCAGTACTTC. The whole variable domain, filled in from reference TRBV19 and TRBJ2-5, reads DGGITQSPKYLFRKEGQNVTLSCEQNLNHDAMYWYRQDPGQGLRLIYYSQIVNDFQKGDIAEGYSVSREKKESFPLTVTSAQKNPTAFYLCASSLGQGVETQYFGPGTRLLVL.

The chain has TRBV9 and TRBJ2-1, with no clear D. Germline-derived CDR1 and CDR2 are SGDLS and YYNGEE. The CDR3 is made up of 16 amino acids. Trimming cost V 3 bases and J 4 bases, with 17 bases left between them. The CDR3 sequence is CASSGGTGRTYNEQFF. DNA of the CDR3: TGTGCCAGCAGCGGGGGAACGGGCCGAACTTACAATGAGCAGTTCTTC.

The chain recombines TRBV5-5 with TRBJ1-2; 8 bases are shared with TRBD1. The V gene's germline CDR1 is SGHKS and CDR2 YYEKEE (reference sequence). CDR3 length equals 17 residues. V trimming: 4 bases; J trimming: 2 bases; junction bases outside the gene matches: 13. The CDR3 DNA reads TGTGCCAGCAGCCCTTGGGACCGGGACAGGAGAAACTATGGCTACACCTTC. It encodes CASSPWDRDRRNYGYTF.

The chain uses TRBV13 and TRBJ1-2; TRBD1 matches at 7 bases. Germline V gene data show CDR1 as PRHDT and CDR2 as FYEKMQ (reference sequence). The CDR3 loop spans 14 amino acids. J gave up 5 bases and V 3 bases, and 6 bases lay outside the gene matches. CDR3 in amino acids: CASSLRGRGYGYTF. CDR3 nucleotides: TGTGCCAGCAGCTTGAGGGGGCGCGGGTATGGCTACACCTTC.

This clone came up a few times. V and J are TRBV4-3 and TRBJ1-1; 7 nucleotides line up with TRBD1. There are 15 residues in the CDR3. Losses at the gene ends were 0 bases for V and 6 bases for J; bases not matched to a gene: 7. Per germline, CDR1 LGHNA and CDR2 YSLEER. The CDR3 region is CASSQDSRGIAEAFF. Written as DNA, the CDR3 is TGCGCCAGCAGCCAAGACTCCAGGGGGATCGCTGAAGCTTTCTTT.

The chain has TRBV18 and TRBJ1-2; the D gene is possibly TRBD1 (6 bases). The CDR3 spans 17 residues. Germline CDR1 KGHSH, CDR2 LQKENI. V gave up 2 bases and J gave up 8 bases, with 24 bases separating them. In nucleotides, the CDR3 is TGTGCCAGCTCACCAGCACAAAGCAGGGGCGTCCGTAGGGGCTACACCTTC. Amino acids: CASSPAQSRGVRRGYTF.

This clone was counted a few times. V is TRBV29-1 and J is TRBJ1-2; D not certain. CDR1 and CDR2 (germline): SQVTM, ANQGSEA. The CDR3 has 12 residues. Trimming stripped 3 bases from V and 8 bases from J, with 13 bases between. CDR3 sequence (DNA): TGCAGCGTTGATATCGGACCCCAGGGCTACACCTTC. Protein sequence: CSVDIGPQGYTF. Using reference TRBV29-1 and TRBJ1-2 for the parts outside the CDR3, the full variable domain is SAVISQKPSRDICQRGTSLTIQCQVDSQVTMMFWYRQQPGQSLTLIATANQGSEATYESGFVIDKFPISRPNLTFSTLTVSNMSPEDSSIYLCSVDIGPQGYTFGSGTRLTVV.

This clone was detected only once. The V and J genes are TRBV4-3 and TRBJ1-4; perhaps TRBD1 as D (5 bases). Germline V gene sequence: CDR1 LGHNA, CDR2 YSLEER. This CDR3 spans 14 amino acids. The V and J ends lost 0 bases and 3 bases respectively, with 5 bases between them. CDR3 DNA sequence: TGCGCCAGCAGCCAAGAACAGGCTAATGAAAAACTGTTTTTT. Translated: CASSQEQANEKLFF.

The chain uses TRBV6-1 and TRBJ2-1; possible D gene TRBD1, 6 bases. The V end lost 8 bases, the J end lost 5 bases, and 13 bases lay between the germline ends. CDR1 is MNHNS and CDR2 is SASEGT in the germline V gene. The CDR3 runs 13 residues. CDR3 nucleotide sequence: TGTGCCAGCCAATGGGACACCCACAATGAGCAGTTCTTC. It encodes CASQWDTHNEQFF.

V and J are TRBV29-1 and TRBJ1-5; 10 bases line up with TRBD1. V gave up 4 bases and J gave up 1 base; unmatched junction bases: 4. CDR1 and CDR2 (germline): SQVTM, ANQGSEA. The CDR3 covers 15 residues. The CDR3 is CSVGTGGRSNQPQHF. CDR3 sequence (DNA): TGCAGCGTTGGGACAGGGGGAAGGAGCAATCAGCCCCAGCATTTT.

CDR3 bases: TGTGCCAGTAGTATCCCAGGGGGCGGCACCGGGGAGCTGTTTTTT. Translated, it gives CASSIPGGGTGELFF. The V call is TRBV19, the J call TRBJ2-2; 8 bases are shared with TRBD1. The germline CDR1 and CDR2 sequences are LNHDA and SQIVND (reference sequence). With 3 bases clipped from V and 4 bases from J, the junction kept 4 bases outside the gene matches. The CDR3 has 15 residues.

The V and J genes are TRBV27 and TRBJ1-1; 7 positions match TRBD1. Germline trimming cut 0 bases from V and 4 bases from J; bases unmatched to any gene: 5. The germline gives CDR1 MNHEY, CDR2 SMNVEV (reference sequence). The CDR3 extends over 15 amino acids. CDR3 region: CASSLSPGGTTEAFF. For the CDR3, the DNA is TGTGCCAGCAGTTTATCCCCAGGGGGGACCACTGAAGCTTTCTTT.

The chain uses TRBV9 and TRBJ2-5; D perhaps matches TRBD1 (5 bases). The V and J ends lost 0 bases and 4 bases respectively, with 10 bases between them. This CDR3 is 14 amino acids long. Germline V gene lookup returns CDR1 SGDLS and CDR2 YYNGEE. The CDR3 reads CASSVEGRAETQYF. DNA for the CDR3: TGTGCCAGCAGCGTAGAGGGGCGTGCAGAGACCCAGTACTTC.

This clone was counted a few times. V gene TRBV15 combines with J gene TRBJ2-2; D uncertain. This CDR3 region has 12 residues. Trimming took 6 bases from V and 4 from J, leaving 6 bases between them. Germline CDR1 LNHNV, CDR2 YYDKDF (reference sequence). DNA for the CDR3: TGTGCCACCAGTTATTCCACCGGGGAGCTGTTTTTT. Residues: CATSYSTGELFF.

This clone was recorded a few times. The chain joins TRBV11-3 to TRBJ1-1; D unclear. Germline CDR1 reads SGHNT; CDR2 reads YENEEA. V gave up 8 bases and J gave up 0 bases, with 16 bases separating them. This CDR3 region has 15 residues. CDR3 in amino acids: CASDRSGSVNTEAFF. CDR3 DNA sequence: TGTGCCAGCGACCGATCGGGGTCCGTGAACACTGAAGCTTTCTTT.

The rearrangement joins TRBV10-3 to TRBJ2-2, with D possibly being TRBD1 (6 bases). V lost 3 bases and J lost 6, with 11 bases in between. Per germline, CDR1 ENHRY and CDR2 SYGVKD. There are 14 residues in the CDR3. CDR3 residues: CAISDGTNAGELFF. The CDR3 DNA sequence: TGTGCCATCAGTGACGGGACAAACGCCGGGGAGCTGTTTTTT.

The J gene is TRBJ2-1, the V gene TRBV7-9; perhaps TRBD1 as D (5 bases). Trimming removed 1 base from V and 12 bases from J, with 13 bases in between. CDR3 size: 13 residues. The germline V gene has CDR1 SEHNR and CDR2 FQNEAQ (reference sequence). The CDR3 loop reads CASSLGGQGWQFF. The CDR3 DNA reads as TGTGCCAGCAGCTTAGGGGGCCAAGGGTGGCAGTTCTTC. Variable domain in full (rest from reference TRBV7-9 and TRBJ2-1): DTGVSQNPRHKITKRGQNVTFRCDPISEHNRLYWYRQTLGQGPEFLTYFQNEAQLEKSRLLSDRFSAERPKGSFSTLEIQRTEQGDSAMYLCASSLGGQGWQFFGPGTRLTVL.

This chain uses TRBV7-9 with TRBJ1-1; no definite D call. Trimming left V 0 bases short and J 1 base short, with 6 bases between. Germline assignment: CDR1 SEHNR and CDR2 FQNEAQ (reference sequence). The CDR3 covers 14 residues. In nucleotides, the CDR3 is TGTGCCAGCAGCTTAGCTACGTGGAACACTGAAGCTTTCTTT. Its protein product is CASSLATWNTEAFF.